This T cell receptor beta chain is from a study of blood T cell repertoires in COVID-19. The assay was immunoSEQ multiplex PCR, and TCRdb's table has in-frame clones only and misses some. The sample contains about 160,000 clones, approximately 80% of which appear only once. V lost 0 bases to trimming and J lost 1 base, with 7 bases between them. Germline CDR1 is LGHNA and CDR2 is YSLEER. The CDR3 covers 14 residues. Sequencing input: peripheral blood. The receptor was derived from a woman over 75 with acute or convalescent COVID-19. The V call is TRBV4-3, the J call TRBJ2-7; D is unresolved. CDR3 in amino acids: CASSQDLVSYEQYF. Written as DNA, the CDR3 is TGCGCCAGCAGCCAAGATTTAGTTTCCTACGAGCAGTACTTC.